This is a list of T cell receptor beta chains from one sample in a study of blood T cells in healthy people across ages. TCRdb called the 5' RACE reads again in MiXCR, with one record for every CDR3 protein. The sample includes about 930,000 distinct CDR3 sequences, about 28% of them seen just once. These same data were also listed under a study on T cells of mothers and their children.

Sequenced input: blood. Every receptor here comes from a woman aged 35 to 49 in good health. Each CDR3 is given with its conserved first and last residue. A D gene is named only where the DNA matches it firmly.

V	J	D	CDR3
TRBV6-2/TRBV6-3	TRBJ1-5	TRBD1	CASSYIMGTGDNQPQHF
TRBV4-3	TRBJ2-7	-	CASSHSPEQGFYEQYF
TRBV28	TRBJ2-3	TRBD1	CASTKGQYTDTQYF
TRBV7-8	TRBJ1-1	-	CASSLFGGGVNTEAFF
TRBV5-8	TRBJ2-3	-	CASSLGRARDTQYF
TRBV20-1	TRBJ1-1	-	CSARGSGRSLTEAFF
TRBV28	TRBJ1-5	-	CASSLFIQPQHF
TRBV10-3	TRBJ2-5	TRBD2	CATTGLAGGGETQYF
TRBV2	TRBJ2-6	-	CASRGRVSGANVLTF
TRBV12-5	TRBJ1-1	-	CASGFDTNTEAFF
TRBV7-9	TRBJ1-1	-	CASSLGGTYKDEAFF
TRBV7-2	TRBJ2-7	-	CASSPSLDEQYF
TRBV5-1	TRBJ2-3	TRBD2	CASSPRTSGSTDTQYF
TRBV7-2	-	-	CASSVSQGRETQYF
TRBV20-1	TRBJ1-1	-	CSARSGVSGDTEAFF
TRBV20-1	TRBJ1-6	-	CSARVGAVSPLHF
TRBV6-5	TRBJ2-6	-	CASSNAGGSGANVLTF
TRBV6-5	TRBJ2-5	TRBD1	CASSNRGEGVETQYF
TRBV3-1	-	-	CASSPTRVGAGGEQYF
TRBV5-1	TRBJ1-2	TRBD1	CASSLGDRDNYGYTF
TRBV27	-	-	CASSSGQWGVEQYF
TRBV5-1	TRBJ2-7	-	CASSSRLSMYF
TRBV7-8	TRBJ2-7	-	CASRLEGFSYEQYF
TRBV10-3	TRBJ1-4	-	CAIRDGPTNEKLFF
TRBV7-9	TRBJ1-1	-	CASSLEDTEAFF
TRBV7-2	TRBJ1-6	-	CASTPVAGRNSPLHF
TRBV7-9	TRBJ2-1	-	CASSSRGGPYNEQFF
TRBV4-2	TRBJ2-3	-	CASSQAEGAEATLDTQYF
TRBV9	TRBJ2-3	-	CASSHGTGASTDTQYF
TRBV12-3/TRBV12-4	TRBJ1-5	-	CAGSPDANQPQHF
TRBV10-3	TRBJ1-1	TRBD1	CAIRTTTGANTEAFF
TRBV20-1	TRBJ1-5	-	CSASGRGSNQPQHF
TRBV5-1	TRBJ2-7	-	CASRESYEQYF
TRBV28	TRBJ1-1	-	CASKGHVNTEAFF
TRBV3-1	TRBJ1-1	-	CASSQEHRRTEAFF
TRBV12-3/TRBV12-4	TRBJ1-5	TRBD1	CASSFSGQGGQPQHF
TRBV7-9	TRBJ2-1	-	CASSLGAGEGEQFF
TRBV7-2	TRBJ2-3	TRBD1	CASSSRDRGRPGDTQYF
TRBV4-1	TRBJ2-1	-	CASSPTWRAPCNEQFF
TRBV27	TRBJ1-1	TRBD1	CASSLSTGRGTEAFF
TRBV11-1	TRBJ2-5	-	CASSTVGLAIQEAQYF
TRBV16	TRBJ1-2	-	CASSQYLDGYTF
TRBV15	TRBJ2-1	-	CATSRPSGGFYNEQFF
TRBV14	TRBJ2-7	-	CASSQGSRYYEQYF
TRBV5-1	TRBJ2-5	TRBD2	CASSSGLAGGRYQEAQYF
TRBV7-2	TRBJ2-5	-	CASSLNGGLPETQYF
TRBV15	TRBJ1-6	-	CATSVRQENSPLHF
TRBV18	TRBJ1-6	-	CASTSAGGTDSPLHF
TRBV3-1	TRBJ2-3	TRBD2	CASSRTSMTDTQYF
TRBV20-1	TRBJ1-5	TRBD1	CSANPSRGRNQPQHF